What follows are 23 T cell receptor beta chains derived from one specimen sequenced in a study of human T cells and chemical hapten exposure. TCRdb re-called the RACE reads with MiXCR, one entry per CDR3 protein. The profile shows 50,000 to 65,000 distinct CDR3 sequences, roughly a tenth of them singletons. The time point: pre-sensitization, week 0. The treatment: therapeutic diphenylcyclopropenone sensitization with weekly scalp DPC. The specimen was whole blood, collected in connection with sensitization to the hapten diphenylcyclopropenone (DPC). These TCRs come from a woman between 40 and 50 years old with alopecia areata. Some clones in this sample may be carry-over from other donors' samples.

The CDR3 sequence: CASSGQNTGELFF. In nucleotides, the CDR3 is TGCGCCAGCAGCGGGCAGAACACCGGGGAGCTGTTTTTT. V gene TRBV5-1 combines with J gene TRBJ2-2; D call uncertain. Germline V CDR1 and CDR2: SGHRS, YFSETQ. The CDR3 totals 13 residues. V shed 4 bases and J shed 1 base, with 5 bases lying between them.

Many counts were recorded for this clonotype. This chain uses TRBV12-3 or TRBV12-4 with TRBJ1-3, with D maybe TRBD1 (6 bases). Trimming shortened V by 6 bases and J by 4 bases, and 13 bases separated the two germline ends. The CDR3 is 14 amino acids. The DNA of the CDR3 is TGTGCCAGCAGCCTCGGGGGCTTCGGAAACACCATATATTTT. Translating gives CASSLGGFGNTIYF.

This clonotype turned up a few times. The rearrangement joins TRBV9 to TRBJ1-3, with 7 bases aligning to TRBD1. J was trimmed by 0 bases and V by 3 bases; bases with no gene match: 6. Germline V gene data show CDR1 as SGDLS and CDR2 as YYNGEE. The CDR3 sequence is 16 residues long. The CDR3, as DNA: TGTGCCAGCAGCGACCGGACAGGTTACTCTGGAAACACCATATATTTT. This translates into CASSDRTGYSGNTIYF. The full variable domain, in which reference TRBV9 and TRBJ1-3 provide the parts outside the CDR3, is DSGVTQTPKHLITATGQRVTLRCSPRSGDLSVYWYQQSLDQGLQFLIQYYNGEERAKGNILERFSAQQFPDLHSELNLSSLELGDSALYFCASSDRTGYSGNTIYFGEGSWLTVV.

There are many counts of this clonotype. The V and J genes are TRBV9 and TRBJ2-5; D is perhaps TRBD2 (6 bases). V was cut by 4 bases and J by 2 bases, with 12 bases left in between. Germline V lookup: CDR1 SGDLS, CDR2 YYNGEE. The CDR3 extends over 14 amino acids. CDR3 in amino acids: CASSPTSGQETQYF. The CDR3 region has the DNA TGTGCCAGCAGCCCCACCAGCGGGCAAGAGACCCAGTACTTC.

The chain employs TRBV10-2 and TRBJ1-1; no reliable D call. The CDR3 is 11 amino acids. Germline loops: CDR1 WSHSY, CDR2 SAAADI. The V end lost 5 bases, the J end lost 9 bases, and 10 bases lay between the germline ends. The CDR3 protein is CASSLSDQAFF. In nucleotides, the CDR3 is TGCGCCAGCAGTTTGTCAGATCAAGCTTTCTTT.

There are a few counts of this clonotype. CDR3 nucleotides: TGTGCCAGCAGCCCTAACAGGCCTAGCACAGATACGCAGTATTTT. Residues: CASSPNRPSTDTQYF. V and J are TRBV11-2 and TRBJ2-3; D may be TRBD1 (5 bases). Trimming removed 5 bases from V and 0 bases from J, with 12 bases in between. Germline assignment: CDR1 SGHAT and CDR2 FQNNGV. The CDR3 length is 15 residues.

There are many counts of this clonotype. The genes are TRBV5-1 and TRBJ1-4; D is unclear. The CDR3 runs 16 residues. Trimming stripped 6 bases from V and 0 bases from J, with 15 bases between. In germline, CDR1 is SGHRS, CDR2 YFSETQ. CDR3 in DNA: TGCGCCAGCACCGTCGCCGCCATCTCAACTAATGAAAAACTGTTTTTT. Translating it yields CASTVAAISTNEKLFF. Together with reference TRBV5-1 and TRBJ1-4, the CDR3 gives the full variable domain: KAGVTQTPRYLIKTRGQQVTLSCSPISGHRSVSWYQQTPGQGLQFLFEYFSETQRNKGNFPGRFSGRQFSNSRSEMNVSTLELGDSALYLCASTVAAISTNEKLFFGSGTQLSVL.

The sample holds many counts of this clonotype. This rearrangement joins TRBV4-2 to TRBJ1-1, with 7 bases identical to TRBD1. Germline lookup yields CDR1 LGHNA and CDR2 YNFKEQ. Losses at the gene ends were 1 base for V and 11 bases for J; bases not matched to a gene: 4. The CDR3 is made up of 12 amino acids. The CDR3 reads CASSQGDRAAFF. The CDR3 DNA sequence: TGTGCCAGCAGCCAAGGTGACAGGGCCGCTTTCTTT.

The rearrangement joins TRBV29-1 to TRBJ2-3; D unresolved. CDR1 and CDR2 (germline): SQVTM, ANQGSEA. The CDR3 has 13 residues. V lost 2 bases, J lost 3 bases, and 9 bases lay in between. The CDR3 sequence is CSVEPGRTDTQYF. CDR3 nucleotides: TGCAGCGTTGAACCAGGTCGTACAGATACGCAGTATTTT.

At least ten counts were recorded for this clonotype. The V and J genes are TRBV28 and TRBJ1-3; D may be TRBD1 (5 bases). Looked up from germline, CDR1 is MDHEN and CDR2 is SYDVKM. Trimming stripped 8 bases from V and 8 bases from J, with 10 bases between. The CDR3 totals 11 residues. The CDR3 loop reads CASREGYTIYF. CDR3 sequence (DNA): TGTGCCAGCCGGGAGGGGTACACCATATATTTT.

The table lists this clonotype with many counts. This chain joins TRBV20-1 and TRBJ2-1, with D maybe TRBD2 (5 bases). The length of the CDR3 is 12 residues. Germline assignment: CDR1 DFQATT and CDR2 SNEGSKA (reference sequence). Trimming stripped 5 bases from V and 9 bases from J, with 14 bases between. For the CDR3, the DNA is TGCAGTGCTCCATCCCGGGGAATTGAGCAGTTCTTC. Its protein product is CSAPSRGIEQFF.

This clonotype was seen at least ten times. The chain carries TRBV29-1 and TRBJ2-1; D perhaps matches TRBD1 (6 bases). Looked up from germline, CDR1 is SQVTM and CDR2 is ANQGSEA. The ends were cut back, 7 bases at V and 9 bases at J, with 25 bases in the middle. The CDR3 extends over 15 amino acids. The CDR3 DNA sequence: TGCAGCGCCCCACGGCGTGCAGGGGTCCGGAGTGAGCAGTTCTTC. This gives the protein CSAPRRAGVRSEQFF.

This clonotype was counted many times. The gene calls are TRBV27 and TRBJ2-3; D unclear. This CDR3 spans 11 amino acids. The V and J ends lost 2 bases and 9 bases respectively, with 6 bases between them. The germline CDR1 and CDR2 sequences are MNHEY and SMNVEV (reference sequence). The chain's CDR3 is CASSLGQTQYF. CDR3 bases: TGTGCCAGCAGTTTAGGGCAGACGCAGTATTTT.

The V and J genes are TRBV19 and TRBJ2-7; the D gene is possibly TRBD2 (5 bases). The germline V and J ends were trimmed by 4 bases and 7 bases, with 11 bases remaining between them. Germline V lookup: CDR1 LNHDA, CDR2 SQIVND (reference sequence). The CDR3 runs 12 residues. DNA for the CDR3: TGTGCCAGTAGTACGAGGACGGGAGAGCAGTACTTC. Translating gives CASSTRTGEQYF. Variable domain in full (rest from reference TRBV19 and TRBJ2-7): DGGITQSPKYLFRKEGQNVTLSCEQNLNHDAMYWYRQDPGQGLRLIYYSQIVNDFQKGDIAEGYSVSREKKESFPLTVTSAQKNPTAFYLCASSTRTGEQYFGPGTRLTVT.

The chain's CDR3 is CSVMYTDTQYF. DNA for the CDR3: TGCAGCGTAATGTACACAGATACGCAGTATTTT. The V gene is TRBV29-1, the J gene TRBJ2-3, with D hard to call. CDR1 is SQVTM and CDR2 is ANQGSEA in the germline V gene. The CDR3 extends over 11 amino acids. The germline V and J ends were trimmed by 6 bases and 2 bases, with 6 bases remaining between them.

This clonotype was counted between two and nine times. The chain joins TRBV5-4 to TRBJ1-1, with 8 bases lining up with TRBD1. The germline gives CDR1 SGHNT, CDR2 YYREEE (reference sequence). V lost 1 base, J lost 9 bases, and 8 bases stayed unmatched. The CDR3 sequence is 14 residues long. The CDR3: CASSLIERTGKAFF. DNA for the CDR3: TGTGCCAGCAGCTTGATTGAGAGGACAGGGAAAGCTTTCTTT.

V usage is TRBV27 and J usage is TRBJ2-1; D is ambiguous. CDR1 MNHEY and CDR2 SMNVEV come from the germline V gene (reference sequence). The CDR3 is 12 amino acids. V lost 8 bases and J 7 bases, leaving 12 bases between the germline ends. The CDR3 loop reads CASRTGWNEQFF. Written as DNA, the CDR3 is TGTGCCAGCCGGACCGGGTGGAATGAGCAGTTCTTC.

There are many counts of this clonotype. This chain uses TRBV30 with TRBJ1-1; D is undetermined. The germline CDR1 and CDR2 sequences are GTSNPN and SVGIG (reference sequence). The ends were cut back, 2 bases at V and 6 bases at J, with 10 bases in the middle. The CDR3 extends over 12 amino acids. The CDR3 DNA reads as TGTGCCTGGAGTCGCGTGGACTCTGAAGCTTTCTTT. Translating gives CAWSRVDSEAFF.

This clonotype has a handful of counts. The chain uses TRBV28 and TRBJ2-7, with D perhaps assigned TRBD1 or TRBD2 (6 bases each). Germline CDR1 is MDHEN and CDR2 is SYDVKM. CDR3 length equals 16 residues. V was clipped by 1 base and J by 2 bases, with 15 bases between them. CDR3 coding DNA: TGTGCCAGCAGTTTATACCCCGGGGGCAGACCCTACGAGCAGTACTTC. Amino acid sequence: CASSLYPGGRPYEQYF. The whole variable domain, filled in from reference TRBV28 and TRBJ2-7, reads DVKVTQSSRYLVKRTGEKVFLECVQDMDHENMFWYRQDPGLGLRLIYFSYDVKMKEKGDIPEGYSVSREKKERFSLILESASTNQTSMYLCASSLYPGGRPYEQYFGPGTRLTVT.

The chain couples TRBV13 to TRBJ2-3; TRBD2 might be the D (7 bases). CDR1 and CDR2 from the germline V gene are PRHDT and FYEKMQ (reference sequence). V lost 1 base and J lost 5, with 16 bases in between. The CDR3 is 16 residues long. The CDR3 is CASSLEARGRQDTQYF. The CDR3 coding sequence is TGTGCCAGCAGCTTAGAGGCGCGGGGGCGCCAAGATACGCAGTATTTT. The whole variable domain, remainder taken from reference TRBV13 and TRBJ2-3, is AAGVIQSPRHLIKEKRETATLKCYPIPRHDTVYWYQQGPGQDPQFLISFYEKMQSDKGSIPDRFSAQQFSDYHSELNMSSLELGDSALYFCASSLEARGRQDTQYFGPGTRLTVL.

The CDR3 spells CATSDGTGGVYNEQFF. The CDR3, as DNA: TGTGCCACCAGTGATGGGACAGGGGGCGTCTACAATGAGCAGTTCTTC. The rearrangement uses TRBV24-1 and TRBJ2-1; 12 bases align to TRBD1. This CDR3 region has 16 residues. V dropped 3 bases and J dropped 3; count of bases not matched to a gene: 2. CDR1 is KGHDR and CDR2 is SFDVKD in the germline V gene.

This clonotype was picked up many times. V usage is TRBV29-1 and J usage is TRBJ1-2; no clear D. The CDR3 has 11 residues. The germline CDR1 and CDR2 sequences are SQVTM and ANQGSEA. For the CDR3, the DNA is TGCACCTATTCGGATAACTATGGCTACACCTTC. Translating it yields CTYSDNYGYTF.

The chain employs TRBV27 and TRBJ2-5; D uncertain. CDR1 is MNHEY, CDR2 SMNVEV, per germline (reference sequence). V was pared by 8 bases and J by 5 bases, with 9 bases between. The CDR3 extends over 11 amino acids. DNA for the CDR3: TGTGCCAGCCGCGGTGGGGAGACCCAGTACTTC. It codes for CASRGGETQYF.